Included here is one TCR beta chain sequence, with context. These data originate in a study of blood T cell repertoires in COVID-19. About the research overall: Some COVID-19 samples were acute and others convalescent; all came from the United States, Italy and Spain. From T cells, B-cell-depleted T cells, or PBMCs came the material, which was cDNA or gDNA.

V was pared by 2 bases and J by 4 bases, with 7 bases of the junction left unmatched. The CDR3 runs to 16 residues. Looked up from germline, CDR1 is MGHRA and CDR2 is YSYEKL. Original processing notes: Counts of nucleated cells, estimated from reference gene primer amplification, were obtained. The repertoire was sequenced with immunoSEQ multiplex PCR; TCRdb's copy has only in-frame clones and lacks some. The DNA was the basis for D and trimming; V, J and clone size are from that table. The sample lists some 670,000 clones; about nine tenths were seen once. Sequencing input: peripheral blood. This chain uses TRBV4-1 with TRBJ2-7, with 11 bases lining up with TRBD2. The receptor's source is a woman between 18 and 29 years old with acute or convalescent COVID-19. The CDR3 loop reads CASSQISGGAFYEQYF. DNA for the CDR3: TGCGCCAGCAGCCAAATTAGCGGGGGGGCCTTTTACGAGCAGTACTTC.